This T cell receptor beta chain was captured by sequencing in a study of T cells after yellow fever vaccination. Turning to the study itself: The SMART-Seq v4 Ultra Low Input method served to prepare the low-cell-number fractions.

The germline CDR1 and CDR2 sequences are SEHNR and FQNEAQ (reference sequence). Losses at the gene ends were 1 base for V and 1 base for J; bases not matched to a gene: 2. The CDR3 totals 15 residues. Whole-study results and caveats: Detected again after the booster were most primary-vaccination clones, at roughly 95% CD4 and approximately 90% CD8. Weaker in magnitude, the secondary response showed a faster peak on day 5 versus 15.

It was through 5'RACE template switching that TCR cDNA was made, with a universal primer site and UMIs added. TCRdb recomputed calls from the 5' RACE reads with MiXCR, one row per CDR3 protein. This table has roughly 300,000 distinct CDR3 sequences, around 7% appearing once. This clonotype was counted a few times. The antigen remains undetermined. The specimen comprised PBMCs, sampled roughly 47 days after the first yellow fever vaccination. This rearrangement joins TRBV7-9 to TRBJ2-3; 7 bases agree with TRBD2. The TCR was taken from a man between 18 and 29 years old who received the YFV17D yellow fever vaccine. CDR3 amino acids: CASSLVTSGTDTQYF. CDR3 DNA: TGTGCCAGCAGCTTAGTTACTAGCGGCACAGATACGCAGTATTTT.